This T cell receptor beta chain was obtained from a study of cytomegalovirus exposure and HLA in healthy donors. PCR primers comprised 60 Vbeta and 13 Jbeta primers. Using immunoSEQ multiplex PCR, the repertoire was profiled, and TCRdb retains in-frame clones only, with some absent. The sample carries around 130,000 clones, about 85% recorded once. CDR3 length: 13 amino acids. The V end lost 0 bases, the J end lost 15 bases, and 15 bases lay between the germline ends. Germline V gene data show CDR1 as MGHRA and CDR2 as YSYEKL. This TCR derives from a boy younger than 18 in good health and CMV-seronegative. The sample consisted of PBMCs. The chain is built from TRBV4-1 and TRBJ2-1; D may be TRBD1 (5 bases). CDR3 DNA: TGCGCCAGCAGCCAAGATCAAAGGGGATTCCTGTTCTTC. Amino acids: CASSQDQRGFLFF.